The 26 T cell receptor beta chains below were found in one sample sequenced in a study of cytomegalovirus exposure and HLA in healthy donors. In the PCR, 60 Vbeta and 13 Jbeta primers were used. The data were produced by immunoSEQ multiplex PCR, yet TCRdb's version contains in-frame clones alone and is incomplete. The sample lists 150,000 to 200,000 clones, approximately 78% seen once, with less than 2.5% in the top ten. The sample taken for sequencing was PBMCs. The receptors shown here come from a human donor in good health.

The chain joins TRBV4-1 to TRBJ2-7; 11 positions match TRBD2. The V segment lost 4 bases and the J segment 1 base; nucleotides outside the gene matches: 6. This CDR3 comprises 16 residues. CDR1 is MGHRA and CDR2 is YSYEKL in the germline V gene. CDR3 region: CASSRPSSGGSYEQYF. Written as DNA, the CDR3 is TGCGCCAGCAGCCGCCCTTCTAGCGGGGGGTCCTACGAGCAGTACTTC.

A few counts support this clone. The genes are TRBV6-5 and TRBJ1-6; tentative D call: TRBD1 (6 bases). The length of the CDR3 is 15 residues. Deletions cut 6 bases from V and 1 base from J, with 10 bases between. Germline V gene lookup returns CDR1 MNHEY and CDR2 SVGAGI. CDR3 sequence (DNA): TGTGCCAGCAGAGGGGGGGAATCCTATAATTCACCCCTCCACTTT. Translated: CASRGGESYNSPLHF.

The chain couples TRBV18 to TRBJ2-7; the match to TRBD1 covers 7 bases. The germline CDR1 and CDR2 sequences are KGHSH and LQKENI. This CDR3 has 14 residues. J was trimmed by 6 bases and V by 6 bases; bases with no gene match: 11. The CDR3 DNA reads TGTGCCAGCTCGCCCGGGACAGCTATCGGCGAGCAGTACTTC. Translation gives CASSPGTAIGEQYF.

The table lists this clone with a count of one. The CDR3 here is CASGLGSEAFF. In nucleotides, the CDR3 is TGTGCTAGTGGTTTGGGGAGTGAAGCTTTCTTT. The chain employs TRBV12-5 and TRBJ1-1; D is unresolved. Looked up from germline, CDR1 is LGHNT and CDR2 is FRNRAP. Between the trimmed V and J ends, which lost 1 base and 7 bases, there was a span of 4 bases. The CDR3 consists of 11 residues. Supplemented by reference TRBV12-5 and TRBJ1-1, the full variable domain reads DARVTQTPRHKVTEMGQEVTMRCQPILGHNTVFWYRQTMMQGLELLAYFRNRAPLDDSGMPKDRFSAEMPDATLATLKIQPSEPRDSAVYFCASGLGSEAFFGQGTRLTVV.

The chain is built from TRBV28 and TRBJ2-7, with 8 bases identical to TRBD2. Germline V lookup: CDR1 MDHEN, CDR2 SYDVKM. V was pared by 7 bases and J by 3 bases, with 8 bases of the junction left unmatched. This CDR3 comprises 14 residues. The CDR3 here is CASTPGLAGYEQYF. For the CDR3, the DNA is TGTGCCAGCACCCCCGGGCTAGCGGGCTACGAGCAGTACTTC.

The V and J genes are TRBV5-1 and TRBJ2-1; TRBD2 matches at 8 bases. The J segment lost 9 bases and the V segment lost 0 bases, leaving 14 bases of the junction unmatched. The CDR3 has 17 residues. Germline V CDR1 and CDR2: SGHRS, YFSETQ. CDR3 sequence (DNA): TGCGCCAGCAGCTTGGACCCTATAGCGGGGCAAGGTAGTGAGCAGTTCTTC. Translated, it gives CASSLDPIAGQGSEQFF.

The V call is TRBV10-1, the J call TRBJ2-7; tentatively, D is TRBD2 (5 bases). CDR3 length: 14 amino acids. Germline CDR1 is WNHNN and CDR2 is SYGVQD (reference sequence). V lost 10 bases and J lost 2, with 18 bases in between. This CDR3 reads CATSAAGSAYEQYF. CDR3 DNA sequence: TGCGCCACCAGCGCGGCGGGTTCAGCCTACGAGCAGTACTTC.

The chain links TRBV27 to TRBJ1-4; no definite D call. The CDR3 sequence is 16 residues long. With 6 bases removed from V and 4 bases from J, the gap between germline ends came to 18 bases. CDR1 and CDR2 (germline): MNHEY, SMNVEV (reference sequence). The CDR3, as DNA: TGTGCCAGCAGCCAAGACCTACAGATGAGTAATGAAAAACTGTTTTTT. Encoded protein: CASSQDLQMSNEKLFF.

The chain is built from TRBV27 and TRBJ1-5; unclear D gene. With 5 bases removed from V and 4 bases from J, the gap between germline ends came to 12 bases. Looked up from germline, CDR1 is MNHEY and CDR2 is SMNVEV (reference sequence). The CDR3 length is 14 residues. The CDR3 DNA reads TGTGCCAGCAGTCACAGAGATACTAATCAGCCCCAGCATTTT. Translated, it gives CASSHRDTNQPQHF.

This sequence joins TRBV5-4 and TRBJ2-7; the D gene is possibly TRBD1 (6 bases). Germline V CDR1 and CDR2: SGHNT, YYREEE (reference sequence). The CDR3 length is 14 residues. V was trimmed by 0 bases and J by 1 base, leaving 8 bases between them. Here the CDR3 DNA reads TGTGCCAGCAGCTTGGGGACAGCTTCCTACGAGCAGTACTTC. As protein: CASSLGTASYEQYF.

The table lists this clone with a few counts. The CDR3 sequence is CASSIGLAGSTDTQYF. CDR3 DNA sequence: TGCGCCAGCAGCATCGGACTAGCGGGGTCGACAGATACGCAGTATTTT. V usage is TRBV5-1 and J usage is TRBJ2-3; 12 bases agree with TRBD2. Trimming cost V 4 bases and J 3 bases; bases outside gene matches: 6. The germline V gene has CDR1 SGHRS and CDR2 YFSETQ. The CDR3 sequence is 16 residues long. Full variable domain (remainder filled in from reference TRBV5-1 and TRBJ2-3): KAGVTQTPRYLIKTRGQQVTLSCSPISGHRSVSWYQQTPGQGLQFLFEYFSETQRNKGNFPGRFSGRQFSNSRSEMNVSTLELGDSALYLCASSIGLAGSTDTQYFGPGTRLTVL.

The CDR3 protein is CAISDDAGGLYNEQFF. In nucleotides, the CDR3 is TGTGCCATCAGTGATGATGCGGGGGGGCTGTACAATGAGCAGTTCTTC. The chain uses TRBV10-3 and TRBJ2-1, with 9 positions matching TRBD2. J gave up 4 bases and V 3 bases, and 7 bases lay outside the gene matches. CDR3 length: 16 amino acids. CDR1 ENHRY and CDR2 SYGVKD come from the germline V gene.

The chain employs TRBV5-4 and TRBJ2-1; TRBD1 agrees at 7 bases. Germline values: CDR1 SGHNT, CDR2 YYREEE (reference sequence). CDR3 length: 16 amino acids. J was trimmed by 0 bases and V by 3 bases; bases with no gene match: 6. The CDR3 protein is CASSSQTGLSYNEQFF. The CDR3, as DNA: TGTGCCAGCAGCTCCCAGACAGGGCTCTCCTACAATGAGCAGTTCTTC.

V and J are TRBV19 and TRBJ2-1, with TRBD2 matching over 12 bases. With V trimmed by 7 bases and J by 10 bases, 11 bases remained unmatched. This CDR3 spans 15 amino acids. Germline V gene data show CDR1 as LNHDA and CDR2 as SQIVND (reference sequence). The CDR3 DNA follows: TGTGCCAGTACCATTCTAGCGGGGGGGGGAGAGGAGCAGTTCTTC. It codes for CASTILAGGGEEQFF.

The chain recombines TRBV19 with TRBJ2-2; D is unresolved. This CDR3 spans 14 amino acids. Germline CDR1 reads LNHDA; CDR2 reads SQIVND (reference sequence). Trimming cost V 1 base and J 2 bases, with 5 bases left between them. Here the CDR3 reads CASSIGPNTGELFF. DNA for the CDR3: TGTGCCAGTAGTATAGGGCCCAACACCGGGGAGCTGTTTTTT.

This clone was recorded only once. This chain uses TRBV7-9 with TRBJ2-1, with TRBD2 matching over 9 bases. Per the germline V gene, CDR1 is SEHNR and CDR2 is FQNEAQ (reference sequence). The CDR3 spans 14 residues. V shed 7 bases, J shed 10 bases, and the junction held 11 bases outside the gene matches. The CDR3 protein is CASTLTSGSGEQFF. DNA of the CDR3: TGTGCCAGCACCCTAACTAGCGGGTCTGGAGAGCAGTTCTTC.

CDR3 sequence reads: CASSQPDWPGGELFF. The CDR3 DNA follows: TGCGCCAGCAGTCAACCGGACTGGCCGGGGGGGGAGCTGTTTTTT. This chain uses TRBV23-1 with TRBJ2-2, with D perhaps matching TRBD2 (5 bases). TRBV23-1 is treated as an ORF (open reading frame) with a function not yet certain. With 2 bases removed from V and 8 bases from J, the gap between germline ends came to 15 bases. This CDR3 has 15 residues.

The chain combines TRBV19 with TRBJ1-6; D ambiguous. This CDR3 is built from 15 residues. Germline V gives CDR1 LNHDA, CDR2 SQIVND (reference sequence). V lost 4 bases, J lost 7 bases, and 14 bases lay in between. As DNA, the CDR3 is TGTGCCAGTAGTACTCCCATTAATCGGAATTCACCCCTCCACTTT. Protein product: CASSTPINRNSPLHF.

A single count supports this clone. This chain connects TRBV19 to TRBJ2-5, with 7 bases identical to TRBD2. The DNA end favors TRBJ2-7, so the J call may be wrong. From germline, CDR1 is LNHDA and CDR2 SQIVND (reference sequence). CDR3 length: 14 residues. DNA for the CDR3: TGTGCCAGTAGTATGGGGGGGTCTCCCTACGAGCAGTACTTC. Protein sequence: CASSMGGSPYEQYF.

A single count supports this clone. The chain couples TRBV29-1 to TRBJ2-1; 11 bases line up with TRBD2. Unmatched junction bases numbered 14, after V lost 7 bases and J lost 9 bases. Germline V gene lookup returns CDR1 SQVTM and CDR2 ANQGSEA. This CDR3 comprises 15 residues. The CDR3 nucleotides are TGCAGCGCCGAACTTAGCGGGGGGGCGAATAGTGAGCAGTTCTTC. It codes for CSAELSGGANSEQFF.

The chain recombines TRBV19 with TRBJ1-2, with TRBD1 matching 10 bases. From germline, CDR1 is LNHDA and CDR2 SQIVND (reference sequence). V was pared by 6 bases and J by 8 bases, with 9 bases of the junction left unmatched. This CDR3 is 14 amino acids long. In DNA, the CDR3 is TGTGCCAGTAGCAACCGGGACAGGGGATGGGGCTACACCTTC. This translates into CASSNRDRGWGYTF.

J is TRBJ1-5 and V is TRBV6-1, with D perhaps matching TRBD1 (6 bases). The germline V gene has CDR1 MNHNS and CDR2 SASEGT. The V end lost 6 bases, the J end lost 2 bases, and 14 bases lay between the germline ends. This CDR3 region has 15 residues. In nucleotides, the CDR3 is TGTGCCAGCAGAGATTCAGGGGTGGGCAATCAGCCCCAGCATTTT. The encoded protein is CASRDSGVGNQPQHF.

In the case of this clone: At one of its ends the junction is not consistent with the germline gene, which may arise from a read error. V usage is TRBV19 and J usage is TRBJ1-2, with D maybe TRBD1 (5 bases). The germline V gene encodes CDR1 LNHDA and CDR2 SQIVND (reference sequence). This CDR3 has 15 residues. In DNA form, the CDR3 reads TGTGCCAGTAGTGTAGAAACGCACAGGTCCGGGGGCTACACCTTC. Translation gives CASSVETHRSGGYTF.

A remark on this clone: This sample also contains other DNA sequences that code for the same CDR3. The V call is TRBV19, the J call TRBJ1-2, with no clear D. Trimming left V 6 bases short and J 2 bases short, with 10 bases between. CDR3 length: 13 residues. Germline CDR1 reads LNHDA; CDR2 reads SQIVND (reference sequence). The CDR3 bases are TGTGCCAGTAGCCCCGGAGGGAACTATGGCTACACCTTC. Encoded protein: CASSPGGNYGYTF.

The chain carries TRBV9 and TRBJ2-7, with a tentative D call TRBD1 (5 bases). CDR1 and CDR2 (germline): SGDLS, YYNGEE. Trimming took off 6 bases at V and 0 bases at J, with 13 bases between the two ends. The CDR3 runs 14 residues. CDR3 amino acids: CASIHRKTSYEQYF. The CDR3 nucleotides read TGTGCCAGCATCCACAGGAAAACCTCCTACGAGCAGTACTTC.

The genes are TRBV18 and TRBJ1-6; 10 bases align to TRBD1. This CDR3 is built from 16 residues. Germline V lookup: CDR1 KGHSH, CDR2 LQKENI. V shed 8 bases, J shed 6 bases, and the junction held 10 bases outside the gene matches. The CDR3 here is CASTLTGDRGNSPLHF. Here the CDR3 DNA reads TGTGCCAGCACCCTTACCGGGGACAGGGGTAATTCACCCCTCCACTTT.